One and the same sample provided the 19 T cell receptor beta chains below, sequenced in a study of T cell clusters in autoimmune cytopenias. TRB was amplified by touch-down multiplex PCR, primer pools A and B combined. TCRdb re-called the multiplex PCR reads, yielding one record per CDR3 amino acid sequence without DNA. The table lists 9,500 to 12,000 distinct CDR3 sequences. TRB amplification used around 0.25 ug of peripheral blood genomic DNA. This same sample was also part of a study on T cell repertoires in aging, cancer and after chemotherapy.

The sample taken for sequencing was peripheral blood. The receptor source for this set is a human donor in good health.

V and J are TRBV6-4 and TRBJ2-2; TCRdb's D gene call, TRBD1, goes unchecked for lack of DNA. CDR1 and CDR2 (germline): MRHNA, SNTAGT. The CDR3 has 19 residues. CDR3 amino acids: CASGPSPLLGLGDTGELFF.

The V and J genes are TRBV7-6 and TRBJ2-7; lacking DNA, the TRBD1 call made by TCRdb goes unchecked. This CDR3 has 14 residues. Germline CDR1 reads SGHVS; CDR2 reads FNYEAQ. CDR3 sequence: CASSLDRVAYEQYF.

The gene calls are TRBV12-3 or TRBV12-4 and TRBJ2-1; no DNA is available, so the TRBD2 call from TCRdb remains unchecked. The CDR3 is made up of 17 amino acids. The CDR3 loop is CASSLGPSGRAGNEQFF.

The gene calls are TRBV27 and TRBJ1-2; the TCRdb D gene call, TRBD1, has no DNA to confirm it. Germline values: CDR1 MNHEY, CDR2 SMNVEV (reference sequence). The length of the CDR3 is 15 residues. This chain's CDR3 is CASSSAQDPWLGYTF.

This chain links TRBV18 with TRBJ2-7; TCRdb's D call, TRBD1, is unchecked because there is no DNA. The CDR3 runs 15 residues. The germline gives CDR1 KGHSH, CDR2 LQKENI. The CDR3 protein is CASSPRGQKTYEQYF.

This rearrangement joins TRBV29-1 to TRBJ1-2; TCRdb calls TRBD1, which cannot be checked without DNA. The CDR3 is 11 residues long. Looked up from germline, CDR1 is SQVTM and CDR2 is ANQGSEA. Here the CDR3 reads CSVLSGDGYTF.

The V call is TRBV6-5, the J call TRBJ1-4; there is no DNA to check the TCRdb D call of TRBD1. The CDR3 has 14 residues. Germline V lookup: CDR1 MNHEY, CDR2 SVGAGI. The CDR3 sequence is CASSYSYRGEKLFF.

This clonotype is labeled medium-sized based on frequency. The chain couples TRBV29-1 to TRBJ2-1; TCRdb outputs TRBD2, but without DNA this stays unchecked. The CDR3 has 14 amino acids. Germline assignment: CDR1 SQVTM and CDR2 ANQGSEA. This chain's CDR3 is CSVEARLAGYEQFF.

CDR3 amino acids: CASSNGGGGRNTEAFF. The chain is built from TRBV6-2 or TRBV6-3 and TRBJ1-1. This CDR3 has 16 residues. Germline V gives CDR1 MNHEY, CDR2 SVGEGT.

J is TRBJ1-5 and V is TRBV15. This CDR3 comprises 12 residues. Germline lookup yields CDR1 LNHNV and CDR2 YYDKDF (reference sequence). The CDR3 sequence is CATSRDTGPQHF.

The rearrangement uses TRBV6-1 and TRBJ2-6. The germline V gene encodes CDR1 MNHNS and CDR2 SASEGT. The CDR3 is 15 residues long. The CDR3 region is CATIQLGSGANVLTF.

This CDR3 reads CASREGTSGEQYF. This chain links TRBV6-1 with TRBJ2-7. This CDR3 spans 13 amino acids. The germline gives CDR1 MNHNS, CDR2 SASEGT.

The chain employs TRBV5-5 and TRBJ1-5; the TCRdb D gene call, TRBD1, has no DNA to confirm it. The germline gives CDR1 SGHKS, CDR2 YYEKEE (reference sequence). The CDR3 extends over 13 amino acids. CDR3 residues: CASSRDSNQPQHF.

The chain has TRBV7-6 and TRBJ2-2; TCRdb calls TRBD1, which cannot be checked without DNA. The V gene's germline CDR1 is SGHVS and CDR2 FNYEAQ. This CDR3 spans 15 amino acids. CDR3 in amino acids: CASRTGGPNTGELFF.

The V gene is TRBV19, the J gene TRBJ2-7; TCRdb's D call, TRBD1, is unchecked because there is no DNA. Germline V gives CDR1 LNHDA, CDR2 SQIVND (reference sequence). The CDR3 has 14 residues. The CDR3 spells CASSSAYREYEQYF.

The V and J genes are TRBV13 and TRBJ2-1. Germline V CDR1 and CDR2: PRHDT, FYEKMQ (reference sequence). This CDR3 has 12 residues. CDR3 in amino acids: CASSLAYNEQFF.

The chain joins TRBV5-4 to TRBJ2-5; TCRdb calls TRBD2, which cannot be checked without DNA. CDR3 length: 17 residues. CDR1 and CDR2 (germline): SGHNT, YYREEE (reference sequence). CDR3 residues: CASSLVTSGLGVETQYF.

This chain joins TRBV5-6 and TRBJ2-5; TCRdb names TRBD1, which stays unverified in the absence of DNA. The CDR3 length is 17 residues. Per germline, CDR1 SGHDT and CDR2 YYEEEE. The CDR3: CASSLDAGQRIQETQYF.

This rearrangement joins TRBV6-5 to TRBJ2-7; the TCRdb call, TRBD1, lacks DNA for checking. The germline gives CDR1 MNHEY, CDR2 SVGAGI. The CDR3 covers 16 residues. The CDR3 spells CASSYSRPLSAYEQYF.